These 23 T cell receptor beta chains were all obtained from the same sample, sequenced in a study of blood T cells in healthy people across ages. A sample-barcoded 5' primer and a J-beta primer mix were used in a second PCR of about 7 to 12 cycles. In TCRdb, the 5' RACE reads were re-called with MiXCR into one record per CDR3 protein. The repertoire holds roughly 1,300,000 distinct CDR3 sequences, with approximately 63% as singletons. The specimen sequenced was blood. The source is a man aged 18 to 30 in good health.

This chain joins TRBV4-1 and TRBJ1-2; D possibly corresponds to TRBD1 (5 bases). The germline gives CDR1 MGHRA, CDR2 YSYEKL. Trimming stripped 0 bases from V and 5 bases from J, with 13 bases between. The CDR3 is 15 residues long. Here the CDR3 DNA reads TGCGCCAGCAGCCAAGAAAACAGGCTAGGATATGGCTACACCTTC. Translation gives CASSQENRLGYGYTF.

The rearrangement links TRBV20-1 to TRBJ2-7; possible D gene TRBD1, 6 bases. The CDR3 is made up of 15 amino acids. Germline V CDR1 and CDR2: DFQATT, SNEGSKA (reference sequence). Trimming removed 3 bases at V and 4 bases at J, with 19 bases between. CDR3 DNA: TGCAGTGCTAGCGTTGTGTTGGGGGCGAAGTACGAGCAGTACTTC. Translating it yields CSASVVLGAKYEQYF.

The chain employs TRBV6-1 and TRBJ1-2; 8 nucleotides match TRBD1. Germline values: CDR1 MNHNS, CDR2 SASEGT. There are 14 residues in the CDR3. After removal of 4 bases from V and 2 bases from J, the junction contained 3 bases not matched to a gene. CDR3 residues: CASSGGQDNYGYTF. The CDR3, as DNA: TGTGCCAGCAGTGGGGGACAGGACAACTATGGCTACACCTTC.

The genes are TRBV14 and TRBJ2-3; no clear D gene. Looked up from germline, CDR1 is SGHDN and CDR2 is FVKESK. V gave up 4 bases and J gave up 8 bases, with 16 bases separating them. The CDR3 is 14 residues long. For the CDR3, the DNA is TGTGCCAGCAGCCGATCGGATATGAGAGGTACGCAGTATTTT. Translated: CASSRSDMRGTQYF.

This clonotype has a handful of counts. J is TRBJ2-7 and V is TRBV5-1; 7 bases fit TRBD1. The CDR3 spans 16 residues. Germline CDR1 is SGHRS and CDR2 is YFSETQ. The ends lost 0 bases at V and 3 bases at J; junction bases unmatched: 9. The chain's CDR3 is CASSLGFGAGGYEQYF. CDR3 nucleotides: TGCGCCAGCAGCTTGGGATTCGGTGCAGGGGGCTACGAGCAGTACTTC.

The rearrangement uses TRBV6-1 and TRBJ1-1, with a weak D call TRBD1 (5 bases). Germline V CDR1 and CDR2: MNHNS, SASEGT. The CDR3 consists of 12 residues. V lost 11 bases, J lost 1 base, and 11 bases lay in between. Written as DNA, the CDR3 is TGTGCCGGAGAAACAGGGAACACTGAAGCTTTCTTT. Amino acids: CAGETGNTEAFF.

This sequence joins TRBV7-2 and TRBJ1-6; no clear D. The CDR3 is 17 residues long. Germline V gene sequence: CDR1 SGHTA, CDR2 FQGNSA. V was shortened by 0 bases and J by 3 bases, with 12 bases between the two germline ends. The CDR3 here is CASSLAGYRVYNSPLHF. The DNA of the CDR3 is TGTGCCAGCAGCTTAGCGGGCTACAGAGTCTATAATTCACCCCTCCACTTT.

The chain employs TRBV29-1 and TRBJ2-7; D is unclear. This CDR3 contains 12 residues. Trimming pared 5 bases from V and 2 bases from J, leaving 10 bases between. Germline-derived CDR1 and CDR2 are SQVTM and ANQGSEA. CDR3 sequence: CSVLHGTYEQYF. CDR3 coding DNA: TGCAGCGTTTTACACGGCACCTACGAGCAGTACTTC.

The chain links TRBV20-1 to TRBJ2-3; 10 bases are a match to TRBD1. Looked up from germline, CDR1 is DFQATT and CDR2 is SNEGSKA (reference sequence). J was trimmed by 5 bases and V by 3 bases; bases with no gene match: 5. The CDR3 spans 14 residues. In nucleotides, the CDR3 is TGCAGTGCTAGGAGGACAGGGGGAAGAGATACGCAGTATTTT. This codes for CSARRTGGRDTQYF.

J is TRBJ2-7 and V is TRBV11-2; TRBD1 is a possible D gene (6 bases). This CDR3 spans 14 amino acids. V gave up 3 bases and J gave up 3 bases, with 12 bases separating them. Germline-derived CDR1 and CDR2 are SGHAT and FQNNGV. As DNA, the CDR3 is TGTGCCAGCAGCTTTGTCACAGGGTACTACGAGCAGTACTTC. This codes for CASSFVTGYYEQYF.

The CDR3 region is CSVVPGGNLAKNIQYF. DNA of the CDR3: TGCAGCGTTGTACCTGGGGGCAACCTAGCCAAAAACATTCAGTACTTC. The V gene is TRBV29-1, the J gene TRBJ2-4, with TRBD1 as a possible D gene (6 bases). V was cut by 4 bases and J by 0 bases, with 16 bases left in between. CDR3 length: 16 amino acids. Germline V gene sequence: CDR1 SQVTM, CDR2 ANQGSEA.

The V call is TRBV7-2, the J call TRBJ1-2; 8 nucleotides agree with TRBD1. CDR3 length: 15 amino acids. Germline V gene data show CDR1 as SGHTA and CDR2 as FQGNSA. The J segment lost 8 bases and the V segment lost 5 bases, leaving 13 bases of the junction unmatched. The CDR3 DNA reads as TGTGCCAGCAGCCAACTTGGACAGGGACGGGGCGGCTACACCTTC. Residues: CASSQLGQGRGGYTF.

This rearrangement joins TRBV7-2 to TRBJ2-7, with 12 bases fitting TRBD2. V lost 2 bases to trimming and J lost 5 bases; unmatched junction nucleotides: 10. The germline CDR1 and CDR2 sequences are SGHTA and FQGNSA. The length of the CDR3 is 17 residues. In DNA, the CDR3 is TGTGCCAGCAGCTTAAGGGTGCGACTAGCGGGAGATAACGAGCAGTACTTC. Its translation: CASSLRVRLAGDNEQYF. The variable domain in full, with the rest retrieved from reference TRBV7-2 and TRBJ2-7, is GAGVSQSPSNKVTEKGKDVELRCDPISGHTALYWYRQSLGQGLEFLIYFQGNSAPDKSGLPSDRFSAERTGGSVSTLTIQRTQQEDSAVYLCASSLRVRLAGDNEQYFGPGTRLTVT.

A word on this clonotype: A read error may produce the germline difference seen at one junction end. The chain carries TRBV7-2 and TRBJ2-5; 10 nucleotides align to TRBD2. CDR1 is SGHTA, CDR2 FQGNSA, per germline. CDR3 length equals 17 residues. The CDR3 region has the DNA TGTGCCAGCAGCCCCTGGGGAGCGGGGGGGCTGGAAGAGACCAAGTACTTC. Its protein product is CASSPWGAGGLEETKYF.

Only a few counts were recorded for this clonotype. The V call is TRBV7-2, the J call TRBJ1-5; D remains ambiguous. The CDR3 has 13 amino acids. Looked up from germline, CDR1 is SGHTA and CDR2 is FQGNSA. The V end lost 10 bases, the J end lost 9 bases, and 19 bases lay between the germline ends. The CDR3 region has the DNA TGTGCCACCGACGATTCAGATTCTGCGCCCCAGCATTTT. Translating it yields CATDDSDSAPQHF.

This clonotype was detected a few times. A read error may be the cause here, since a much bigger clone is one base away. This sequence joins TRBV7-8 and TRBJ2-7; 8 bases map to TRBD2. J lost 1 base, V lost 1 base, and 9 bases had no gene match. CDR3 length: 17 amino acids. Looked up from germline, CDR1 is SGHVS and CDR2 is FQNEAQ. CDR3 residues: CASSLVRAGGRSYEQYF. The DNA of the CDR3 is TGTGCCAGCAGCTTAGTTAGGGCGGGGGGACGATCCTACGAGCAGTACTTC.

This clonotype was detected only a few times. The J gene is TRBJ2-3, the V gene TRBV7-9, with unresolved D. CDR3 length equals 12 residues. Per germline, CDR1 SEHNR and CDR2 FQNEAQ (reference sequence). V dropped 4 bases and J dropped 4 bases, with 6 bases sitting between them. CDR3 DNA sequence: TGTGCCAGCAGCTCTACTCCAGATACGCAGTATTTT. It codes for CASSSTPDTQYF.

As for this clonotype: Sequence at one end of the junction differs from germline and may be a read error. The chain links TRBV11-2 to TRBJ2-7, with D possibly being TRBD1 (6 bases). Near its end, the DNA agrees better with TRBJ2-5, so the J call may be wrong. CDR3 size: 15 residues. Germline V gene lookup returns CDR1 SGHAT and CDR2 FQNNGV. The CDR3 is CASRLGTTRGETQYF. CDR3 bases: TGTGCCAGCAGATTAGGGACAACCCGAGGAGAGACCCAGTACTTC.

With regard to this clonotype: This could be a read error, since a much larger clone is one nucleotide away. The J gene is TRBJ2-2, the V gene TRBV6-8; D remains unclear. Germline V gene data show CDR1 as MNHGY and CDR2 as SAAAGT. The CDR3 is 11 residues long. Trimming left V 6 bases short and J 6 bases short, with 5 bases between. The CDR3 DNA follows: TGTGCCAGCAGGGACGCCGGGGAGCTGTTTTTT. As protein: CASRDAGELFF.

The rearrangement joins TRBV4-2 to TRBJ2-1; 11 bases fit TRBD2. J lost 6 bases, V lost 4 bases, and 8 bases had no gene match. Germline loops: CDR1 LGHNA, CDR2 YNFKEQ. CDR3 length: 16 amino acids. The CDR3 DNA reads as TGTGCCAGCAGCCCTTTTACCGGGACTAGCGGCAATGAGCAGTTCTTC. This translates into CASSPFTGTSGNEQFF.

The V call is TRBV6-2 or TRBV6-3, the J call TRBJ2-1; a possible D gene is TRBD2 (6 bases). Per germline, CDR1 MNHEY and CDR2 SVGEGT. Trimming removed 1 base from V and 6 bases from J, with 10 bases in between. CDR3 length: 14 amino acids. The DNA of the CDR3 is TGTGCCAGCAGTTACTACGGAGGGGTCAATGAGCAGTTCTTC. It translates to CASSYYGGVNEQFF.

The rearrangement uses TRBV6-5 and TRBJ2-7; no clear D gene. The CDR3 sequence is 13 residues long. Germline values: CDR1 MNHEY, CDR2 SVGAGI. Trimming removed 2 bases at V and 0 bases at J, with 5 bases between. In DNA form, the CDR3 reads TGTGCCAGCAGTTACCAAGCCTCCTACGAGCAGTACTTC. It encodes CASSYQASYEQYF.

This clonotype was detected a few times. This sequence joins TRBV29-1 and TRBJ2-7; 10 bases fit TRBD2. Losses at the gene ends were 4 bases for V and 2 bases for J; bases not matched to a gene: 11. The germline V gene encodes CDR1 SQVTM and CDR2 ANQGSEA. This CDR3 region has 16 residues. The CDR3 DNA reads TGCAGCGTTGCGGATGCTAGCGGGAGAAAAACCTACGAGCAGTACTTC. It is translated as CSVADASGRKTYEQYF.